This record looks at one T cell receptor beta chain sequence and its context. Authors' analysis steps: Amplification with reference gene primers provided the estimates of nucleated cell counts. Some clones are missing from TCRdb's copy, which holds only in-frame ones; the method was immunoSEQ multiplex PCR. The V and J calls and clone size are taken from that table; D and trimming were inferred from the DNA. The table lists fewer than 65,000 clones, roughly nine tenths of them singletons. Germline V gives CDR1 WNHNN, CDR2 SYGVQD (reference sequence). Trimming removed 6 bases at V and 3 bases at J, with 11 bases between. The length of the CDR3 is 13 residues. The sample originates from a study of blood T cell repertoires in COVID-19. Study information: The study drew acute and convalescent COVID-19 samples from the United States, Italy and Spain. In each case, the material was cDNA or gDNA derived from T cells, B-cell-depleted T cells, or PBMCs.

The chain links TRBV10-1 to TRBJ2-5; a weak D match, TRBD2 (6 bases). Sequencing was done on a sample of peripheral blood. The clonotype was recovered from a human donor in a cohort sampled during active COVID-19. The CDR3 nucleotides are TGCGCCAGCAGCCGGGACTGGGAAGAGACCCAGTACTTC. Translating it yields CASSRDWEETQYF.